This entry describes one T cell receptor beta chain. The antigen is not known. The data were taken from a study of cytomegalovirus exposure and HLA in healthy donors. Study-level results: It was only CMV serostatus that was available as immune exposure information. Sequencing likely generated an artifact that appeared as a cluster of highly shared sequence variants. Being indistinguishable, some V segments were excluded, TRBV6-2 and TRBV6-3 among them.

The germline V and J ends were trimmed by 7 bases and 2 bases, with 17 bases remaining between them. CDR1 and CDR2 from the germline V gene are SNHLY and FYNNEI. This CDR3 has 15 residues. In the PCR, 60 Vbeta and 13 Jbeta primers were used. Repertoires were generated with immunoSEQ multiplex PCR, while TCRdb's copy carries only in-frame clones and drops some. The sample shows about 180,000 clones, over 70% of them seen only once. Sequencing was done on a sample of PBMCs. The TCR sequence derives from a woman aged 55-70 years in good health and CMV-seropositive. The chain joins TRBV2 to TRBJ2-5, with TRBD1 as a possible D gene (6 bases). In DNA, the CDR3 is TGTGCCAGCACTAGGACAGAGTCAGCTCAAGAGACCCAGTACTTC. Its translation is CASTRTESAQETQYF.